This entry concerns a single TCR beta chain. Researchers ran the PCR with 60 Vbeta and 13 Jbeta primers. The data were produced by immunoSEQ multiplex PCR, yet TCRdb's version contains in-frame clones alone and is incomplete. This table has about 160,000 clones, 75% to 80% appearing once. Trimming pared 5 bases from V and 0 bases from J, leaving 6 bases between. This CDR3 has 13 amino acids. From germline, CDR1 is PRHDT and CDR2 FYEKMQ (reference sequence). This specimen belongs to a study of cytomegalovirus exposure and HLA in healthy donors. Study details: In an earlier analysis, 90 million to 120 million unique TCR beta sequences were found from some 180 million T cells. Early released data comprised around 80 million unique TCRs from HLA-typed donors.

The sequencing sample was made of PBMCs. This receptor was taken from a woman between 50 and 59 years old in good health and CMV-seropositive. V is TRBV13 and J is TRBJ2-3, with D unclear. As DNA, the CDR3 is TGTGCCAGCAGCACACTAAGCACAGATACGCAGTATTTT. This sequence encodes CASSTLSTDTQYF.